The 17 T cell receptor beta chains given below trace back to one sample, sequenced in a study of T-cell reconstitution after alpha-beta-depleted transplantation in children. Unique molecular identifiers were incorporated when the TCRbeta library was constructed. TCRdb reprocessed the PCR reads via MiXCR and lists one record per CDR3 protein. The sample lists 55,000 to 65,000 distinct CDR3 sequences; 44% were seen once. The specimen comprised PBMCs, mostly from graft donor cells, sampled 360 days after TCRalphabeta/CD19-depleted stem cell transplant. The receptors derive from a male patient under 18 who had a stem cell transplant for acute lymphoblastic leukemia, so the T cells may come from the graft donor.

The chain recombines TRBV9 with TRBJ2-7, with 7 bases that match TRBD1. Germline V lookup: CDR1 SGDLS, CDR2 YYNGEE. The CDR3 loop spans 15 amino acids. The junction had 11 bases not matched to a gene; V was cut back by 5 bases and J by 3 bases. The CDR3 is CASSPTGWAFYEQYF. CDR3 nucleotide sequence: TGTGCCAGCAGTCCGACAGGGTGGGCTTTCTACGAGCAGTACTTC.

This clonotype has more than one count but fewer than ten. The rearrangement links TRBV2 to TRBJ2-1; D remains ambiguous. Trimming took 3 bases from V and 8 from J, leaving 5 bases between them. Germline V gives CDR1 SNHLY, CDR2 FYNNEI. There are 11 residues in the CDR3. CDR3 sequence (DNA): TGTGCCAGCAGTGAGCTTCATGAGCAGTTCTTC. Its translation is CASSELHEQFF. Looking up the rest from reference TRBV2 and TRBJ2-1 gives the full variable domain: EPEVTQTPSHQVTQMGQEVILRCVPISNHLYFYWYRQILGQKVEFLVSFYNNEISEKSEIFDDQFSVERPDGSNFTLKIRSTKLEDSAMYFCASSELHEQFFGPGTRLTVL.

The J gene is TRBJ2-7, the V gene TRBV20-1; 7 nucleotides agree with TRBD2. Germline CDR1 and CDR2: DFQATT and SNEGSKA (reference sequence). This CDR3 is 12 amino acids long. CDR3 sequence (DNA): TGCGCCCCCGGCCGGGGAGGGAACGAGCAGTACTTC. Translation gives CAPGRGGNEQYF.

The CDR3 bases are TGCAGCGTCGGGACTAGCGGGAGGGCCAACACCGGGGAGCTGTTTTTT. This encodes CSVGTSGRANTGELFF. J is TRBJ2-2 and V is TRBV29-1; 16 nucleotides agree with TRBD2. Germline CDR1 and CDR2: SQVTM and ANQGSEA. The V gene end was trimmed by 6 bases and the J gene end by 2 bases; junction bases not matched to a gene: 3. The CDR3 sequence is 16 residues long.

J is TRBJ2-3 and V is TRBV9, with D perhaps given as TRBD1 or TRBD2 (5 bases each). Germline CDR1 reads SGDLS; CDR2 reads YYNGEE. This CDR3 has 17 amino acids. The V end was cut by 2 bases, the J end by 4 bases, with 20 bases between. This CDR3 reads CASSVGGVTGSPDTQYF. Here the CDR3 DNA reads TGTGCCAGCAGCGTTGGGGGAGTAACGGGGTCTCCAGATACGCAGTATTTT.

This chain uses TRBV29-1 with TRBJ2-3; 8 nucleotides match TRBD2. J lost 3 bases, V lost 4 bases, and 6 bases had no gene match. Germline assignment: CDR1 SQVTM and CDR2 ANQGSEA. This CDR3 has 14 residues. The CDR3 is CSVGIAGRTDTQYF. The CDR3 DNA sequence: TGCAGCGTTGGGATAGCGGGAAGGACAGATACGCAGTATTTT.

This clonotype was detected a few times. The rearrangement joins TRBV5-1 to TRBJ2-7; D remains unclear. The CDR3 is 15 amino acids. The germline V gene encodes CDR1 SGHRS and CDR2 YFSETQ. The V end lost 4 bases, the J end lost 3 bases, and 17 bases lay between the germline ends. DNA for the CDR3: TGCGCCAGCAGCGGAGCTGGGTCCTACATCTACGAGCAGTACTTC. Encoded protein: CASSGAGSYIYEQYF.

The chain links TRBV20-1 to TRBJ2-4, with a weak D call TRBD2 (5 bases). V gave up 3 bases and J gave up 1 base, with 7 bases separating them. The CDR3 contains 13 residues. Germline CDR1 is DFQATT and CDR2 is SNEGSKA (reference sequence). In DNA, the CDR3 is TGCAGTGCTAGCCCGGGGGCCAAAAACATTCAGTACTTC. As protein: CSASPGAKNIQYF.

The chain joins TRBV12-3 or TRBV12-4 to TRBJ1-6; maybe TRBD1 (5 bases). V gave up 0 bases and J gave up 5 bases, with 5 bases separating them. CDR3 size: 14 residues. The CDR3 loop reads CASSLAGDNSPLHF. The DNA for the CDR3 is TGTGCCAGCAGTTTAGCAGGGGATAATTCACCCCTCCACTTT.

The V and J genes are TRBV15 and TRBJ2-2; no clear D. Germline loops: CDR1 LNHNV, CDR2 YYDKDF (reference sequence). There are 13 residues in the CDR3. V lost 4 bases and J 2 bases, leaving 5 bases between the germline ends. The CDR3 here is CATSTLNTGELFF. CDR3 DNA: TGTGCCACCAGCACCCTTAACACCGGGGAGCTGTTTTTT.

The table lists this clonotype with a count of one. The J gene is TRBJ2-1, the V gene TRBV29-1; tentative D call: TRBD2 (5 bases). The CDR3 extends over 14 amino acids. Per the germline V gene, CDR1 is SQVTM and CDR2 is ANQGSEA. The ends were cut back, 4 bases at V and 3 bases at J, with 13 bases in the middle. The DNA for the CDR3 is TGCAGCGTTGCGAGGGAAGGGAACTACAATGAGCAGTTCTTC. Its translation: CSVAREGNYNEQFF.

Only a few counts were recorded for this clonotype. The rearrangement uses TRBV12-5 and TRBJ1-1, with a possible D match to TRBD1 (6 bases). The CDR3 totals 14 residues. V lost 3 bases to trimming and J lost 1 base, with 9 bases between them. CDR1 is LGHNT and CDR2 is FRNRAP in the germline V gene. As DNA, the CDR3 is TGTGCTAGTGGTTTACAGGGCCCGAACACTGAAGCTTTCTTT. Translation: CASGLQGPNTEAFF.

The chain carries TRBV5-1 and TRBJ2-7; D might be TRBD1 (5 bases). V shed 0 bases and J shed 3 bases, with 10 bases lying between them. Germline CDR1 and CDR2: SGHRS and YFSETQ. The CDR3 covers 14 residues. CDR3 nucleotide sequence: TGCGCCAGCAGCTTGGGCAGGGATAACTACGAGCAGTACTTC. Amino acids: CASSLGRDNYEQYF.

There are a few counts of this clonotype. The rearrangement uses TRBV15 and TRBJ2-7, with D perhaps being TRBD1 or TRBD2 (6 bases each). This CDR3 is 15 amino acids long. Per the germline V gene, CDR1 is LNHNV and CDR2 is YYDKDF (reference sequence). Trimming removed 5 bases from V and 4 bases from J, with 18 bases in between. DNA of the CDR3: TGTGCCACCAGCCGCGAGAGGGGGGTCGGGTACGAGCAGTACTTC. Protein: CATSRERGVGYEQYF.

This clonotype was observed a handful of times. The DNA for the CDR3 is TGTGCCAGCAGTTCAGGGGGCTATGCCTACGAGCAGTACTTC. Encoded protein: CASSSGGYAYEQYF. The chain links TRBV27 to TRBJ2-7, with TRBD1 matching 8 bases. Germline values: CDR1 MNHEY, CDR2 SMNVEV (reference sequence). The V segment lost 4 bases and the J segment 2 bases; nucleotides outside the gene matches: 4. This CDR3 has 14 residues.

The J gene is TRBJ2-3, the V gene TRBV7-9; D is ambiguous. The CDR3 is made up of 16 amino acids. The V end lost 8 bases, the J end lost 8 bases, and 26 bases lay between the germline ends. Germline V gene lookup returns CDR1 SEHNR and CDR2 FQNEAQ (reference sequence). The CDR3 loop reads CASYLQTPSAQVTQYF. The CDR3 nucleotides are TGTGCCAGCTATCTTCAGACTCCCTCCGCCCAGGTTACGCAGTATTTT.

This sequence joins TRBV29-1 and TRBJ2-1, with D uncertain. Germline V gene sequence: CDR1 SQVTM, CDR2 ANQGSEA. This CDR3 has 12 amino acids. Trimming shortened V by 7 bases and J by 1 base, and 8 bases separated the two germline ends. CDR3 amino acids: CSGSSSYNEQFF. CDR3 in DNA: TGCAGCGGGAGTTCGTCCTACAATGAGCAGTTCTTC.